Following are 9 T cell receptor beta chains from one sample sequenced in a study of cytomegalovirus exposure and HLA in healthy donors (dated 2017 in TCRdb). To prepare the library, the immunoSEQ multiplex PCR assay was applied. A mixture of 60 forward primers for TCR Vbeta segments and 13 reverse primers for TCR Jbeta segments was used in the multiplex PCR. TCRdb holds this immuneACCESS table with in-frame rearrangements only. Some clones are missing; in checked studies, unresolved V genes explain under half, and the rest has no known cause. The table for this sample lists some 210,000 clones; around 83% of them were counted only once. The ten largest clones represent 10% of the sample. Sequenced material: PBMCs. The receptors come from a woman aged 50 to 60 in good health and CMV-seropositive.

This chain connects TRBV21-1 to TRBJ2-5; TRBD2, the table's D call, lacks a check against the DNA. TRBV21-1 counts as a pseudogene. This CDR3 contains 17 residues. CDR3: CASSKDGDSTGQETQYF. CDR3 DNA: TGTGCCAGCAGCAAAGACGGTGACTCGACGGGCCAAGAGACCCAGTACTTC.

Turning to this clone: The limits of the CDR3 on the DNA are not certain, so only TCRdb's listed CDR3 is given. This rearrangement joins TRBV20-1 to TRBJ1-1. Germline loops: CDR1 DFQATT, CDR2 SNEGSKA (reference sequence). The CDR3 numbers 11 amino acids, ends counted. The CDR3 loop reads CSTSGNTEAFF.

This clone appeared a few times. J is TRBJ1-1 and V is TRBV6-5, with a possible D match to TRBD1 (5 bases). This CDR3 contains 13 residues. Trimming took 2 bases from V and 4 from J, leaving 8 bases between them. CDR1 is MNHEY, CDR2 SVGAGI, per germline. CDR3 sequence reads: CASSYPRGTEAFF. The CDR3 DNA is TGTGCCAGCAGTTACCCTAGGGGCACTGAAGCTTTCTTT.

The chain combines TRBV27 with TRBJ1-6; D is unclear. The germline V gene encodes CDR1 MNHEY and CDR2 SMNVEV (reference sequence). The V end was cut by 5 bases, the J end by 7 bases, with 21 bases between. CDR3 length equals 17 residues. The chain's CDR3 is CASSPLTSTGGNSPLHF. As DNA, the CDR3 is TGTGCCAGCAGTCCATTAACTTCCACCGGAGGAAATTCACCCCTCCACTTT.

The J gene is TRBJ2-1, the V gene TRBV30, with 10 nucleotides matching TRBD2. Germline V gene lookup returns CDR1 GTSNPN and CDR2 SVGIG (reference sequence). This CDR3 contains 15 residues. With 2 bases clipped from V and 9 bases from J, the junction kept 10 bases outside the gene matches. This CDR3 is CAWSTLAGPEGEQFF. CDR3 bases: TGTGCCTGGAGTACACTAGCGGGGCCAGAAGGTGAGCAGTTCTTC.

V is TRBV5-1 and J is TRBJ1-1; D is unresolved. Trimming shortened V by 0 bases and J by 3 bases, and 9 bases separated the two germline ends. This CDR3 has 14 residues. Germline loops: CDR1 SGHRS, CDR2 YFSETQ. The chain's CDR3 is CASSLAEAYTEAFF. CDR3 DNA sequence: TGCGCCAGCAGCTTGGCCGAGGCGTACACTGAAGCTTTCTTT.

This clone was seen a few times. The chain couples TRBV19 to TRBJ1-4; no definite D call. V gave up 7 bases and J gave up 3 bases, with 12 bases separating them. The CDR3 loop spans 14 amino acids. Germline assignment: CDR1 LNHDA and CDR2 SQIVND (reference sequence). The CDR3 loop reads CASTLYGSNEKLFF. In DNA, the CDR3 is TGTGCCAGTACTCTGTACGGGTCTAATGAAAAACTGTTTTTT.

CDR3 nucleotides: TGTGCCGTTCCAGACAGGGCAGATCATCCGTTCTTC. It specifies CAVPDRADHPFF. This chain connects TRBV7-2 to TRBJ2-1; 7 positions agree with TRBD1. Germline V gene data show CDR1 as SGHTA and CDR2 as FQGNSA. The trim removed 11 bases at V and 15 bases at J, leaving 16 bases unmatched. This CDR3 spans 12 amino acids.

This clone was picked up one time. The chain joins TRBV7-2 to TRBJ2-5; TRBD1 agrees at 11 bases. Losses at the gene ends were 3 bases for V and 5 bases for J; bases not matched to a gene: 11. There are 17 residues in the CDR3. CDR1 SGHTA and CDR2 FQGNSA come from the germline V gene. CDR3 nucleotide sequence: TGTGCCAGCAGCTTCCGGACAGGGGGCGTGAGGGGCGAGACCCAGTACTTC. Residues: CASSFRTGGVRGETQYF.